These 30 T cell receptor beta chains share one sample of origin, sequenced in a study of T cells in Graves' hyperthyroidism and ophthalmopathy. Amplification targeted TCR beta CDR3 regions from RNA transcripts. First-round RT-PCR targeting the TCR CDR3 was performed with the HTBI primer set. Via MiXCR, TCRdb re-called the multiplex PCR reads, giving one row per CDR3 protein. The sample holds some 380,000 distinct CDR3 sequences, about 14% seen once. Material for sequencing was blood. These receptors were collected from a man under 40 with Graves' hyperthyroidism that later progressed to Graves' ophthalmopathy.

V and J are TRBV6-1 and TRBJ1-1; D not certain. Per germline, CDR1 MNHNS and CDR2 SASEGT. The CDR3 is 14 amino acids. The V gene lost 6 bases and the J gene lost 6 bases, with 17 bases spanning the gap. The CDR3: CASRVPGQRSEAFF. In DNA, the CDR3 is TGTGCCAGCAGGGTGCCGGGCCAAAGATCTGAAGCTTTCTTT.

CDR3 coding DNA: TGCAGCGTTGAGGAGGGACGGACCTACAATGAGCAGTTCTTC. Its translation is CSVEEGRTYNEQFF. The chain recombines TRBV29-1 with TRBJ2-1; the D gene is possibly TRBD2 (6 bases). With 3 bases removed from V and 2 bases from J, the gap between germline ends came to 11 bases. CDR1 and CDR2 (germline): SQVTM, ANQGSEA. This CDR3 is built from 14 residues.

The chain has TRBV19 and TRBJ2-2; D not resolved. This CDR3 region has 14 residues. Germline CDR1 is LNHDA and CDR2 is SQIVND (reference sequence). The V end was cut by 5 bases, the J end by 2 bases, with 9 bases between. CDR3 coding DNA: TGTGCCAGTAGTGATCAGTCAAACACCGGGGAGCTGTTTTTT. Its translation: CASSDQSNTGELFF.

This clonotype has a count of ten or more. The rearrangement joins TRBV7-6 to TRBJ1-5; 7 bases align to TRBD1. The CDR3 runs 14 residues. Germline CDR1 is SGHVS and CDR2 is FNYEAQ. Trimming cost V 1 base and J 6 bases; bases outside gene matches: 3. In DNA, the CDR3 is TGTGCCAGCAGCTTAGAGGGGGCGATTCAGCCCCAGCATTTT. It encodes CASSLEGAIQPQHF.

This clonotype was counted many times. The gene calls are TRBV7-8 and TRBJ1-5; a weak D match, TRBD1 (5 bases). This CDR3 spans 15 amino acids. Germline V gives CDR1 SGHVS, CDR2 FQNEAQ. V dropped 2 bases and J dropped 1 base, with 9 bases sitting between them. The CDR3 protein is CASSLSGESNQPQHF. The CDR3 nucleotides are TGTGCCAGCAGCTTATCGGGGGAGAGCAATCAGCCCCAGCATTTT.

This clonotype was counted many times. The V and J genes are TRBV20-1 and TRBJ2-3; TRBD2 agrees at 7 bases. Germline V gene lookup returns CDR1 DFQATT and CDR2 SNEGSKA (reference sequence). With V trimmed by 5 bases and J by 2 bases, 7 bases remained unmatched. CDR3 length: 14 residues. CDR3 residues: CSAQLASSTDTQYF. In DNA, the CDR3 is TGCAGTGCTCAACTAGCGAGTTCCACAGATACGCAGTATTTT.

This clonotype was seen repeatedly, ten times or more. The chain uses TRBV18 and TRBJ1-6; weak D call: TRBD1 (6 bases). The germline V gene encodes CDR1 KGHSH and CDR2 LQKENI. V lost 4 bases to trimming and J lost 10 bases, with 8 bases between them. This CDR3 is built from 12 residues. DNA of the CDR3: TGTGCCAGCTCACAGGGGGACTCACCCCTCCACTTT. It specifies CASSQGDSPLHF.

This clonotype appeared many times. The V gene is TRBV12-5, the J gene TRBJ2-2, with 8 nucleotides matching TRBD1. From germline, CDR1 is LGHNT and CDR2 FRNRAP. V lost 3 bases and J lost 5; bases outside the gene matches: 11. This CDR3 has 17 amino acids. The CDR3 reads CASGFSGTGDITGELFF. The DNA for the CDR3 is TGTGCTAGTGGTTTCTCAGGGACAGGCGACATAACCGGGGAGCTGTTTTTT.

The rearrangement links TRBV11-2 to TRBJ2-2; D is perhaps TRBD1 (5 bases). Germline CDR1 reads SGHAT; CDR2 reads FQNNGV. The CDR3 covers 17 residues. Trimming removed 5 bases at V and 1 base at J, with 17 bases between. In DNA, the CDR3 is TGTGCCAGCAGCCCCGGGTCAGGGAACGTGAACACCGGGGAGCTGTTTTTT. The encoded protein is CASSPGSGNVNTGELFF.

This rearrangement joins TRBV3-1 to TRBJ2-2; no reliable D call. The CDR3 is made up of 17 amino acids. V lost 4 bases and J 1 base, leaving 16 bases between the germline ends. CDR1 and CDR2 (germline): LGHDT, YNNKEL (reference sequence). CDR3 DNA: TGTGCCAGCAGCCCACCCGGTGTCCTTCGGAACACCGGGGAGCTGTTTTTT. It is translated as CASSPPGVLRNTGELFF.

This clonotype was found a few times. The chain has TRBV20-1 and TRBJ2-1, with 13 bases lining up with TRBD2. The ends lost 0 bases at V and 7 bases at J; junction bases unmatched: 12. Germline V CDR1 and CDR2: DFQATT, SNEGSKA (reference sequence). This CDR3 spans 18 amino acids. The CDR3 is CSARDSRLAGGRGNEQFF. The CDR3 nucleotides are TGCAGTGCTAGAGATTCCCGACTAGCGGGGGGCCGGGGGAATGAGCAGTTCTTC.

This clonotype was seen at least ten times. The chain couples TRBV20-1 to TRBJ1-1; no definite D call. Germline V lookup: CDR1 DFQATT, CDR2 SNEGSKA (reference sequence). Trimming cost V 6 bases and J 7 bases, with 9 bases left between them. The CDR3 extends over 10 amino acids. CDR3 region: CSALEFEAFF. In nucleotides, the CDR3 is TGCAGTGCATTGGAATTTGAAGCTTTCTTT.

This clonotype was seen only a few times. Here the CDR3 reads CASSQDALAEYNEQFF. The DNA for the CDR3 is TGTGCCAGCAGCCAAGATGCGCTAGCGGAGTACAATGAGCAGTTCTTC. The gene calls are TRBV4-2 and TRBJ2-1; 7 bases are a match to TRBD2. This CDR3 region has 16 residues. Trimming removed 0 bases from V and 4 bases from J; junction bases left unmatched: 6. Germline CDR1 LGHNA, CDR2 YNFKEQ.

This clonotype was picked up many times. This chain connects TRBV29-1 to TRBJ2-7; D is possibly TRBD1 (6 bases). The CDR3 has 13 amino acids. Germline V lookup: CDR1 SQVTM, CDR2 ANQGSEA. V lost 6 bases and J lost 2, with 14 bases in between. The CDR3 DNA follows: TGCAGCGTAGGGTCGACAGGAGCCTACGAGCAGTACTTC. It encodes CSVGSTGAYEQYF.

This clonotype was seen many times. The chain recombines TRBV20-1 with TRBJ1-2; 8 bases align to TRBD1. The ends lost 3 bases at V and 7 bases at J; junction bases unmatched: 19. Germline CDR1 reads DFQATT; CDR2 reads SNEGSKA (reference sequence). CDR3 size: 17 residues. The DNA for the CDR3 is TGCAGTGCTAGGGCTATTAGGGTGGTCAGGGGGCATTCTGGCTACACCTTC. The encoded protein is CSARAIRVVRGHSGYTF.

This clonotype has ten or more counts. This sequence joins TRBV2 and TRBJ2-3; D remains ambiguous. V was clipped by 7 bases and J by 0 bases, with 11 bases between them. CDR3 size: 14 residues. CDR1 SNHLY and CDR2 FYNNEI come from the germline V gene. The CDR3 DNA is TGTGCCAGCACCATTTATCATAGCACAGATACGCAGTATTTT. Amino acid sequence: CASTIYHSTDTQYF.

CDR3 loop: CASSQERGRSSYNEQFF. The DNA of the CDR3 is TGCGCCAGCAGCCAAGAAAGGGGCAGGAGCTCCTACAATGAGCAGTTCTTC. V usage is TRBV4-1 and J usage is TRBJ2-1, with D possibly being TRBD1 (5 bases). The CDR3 has 17 amino acids. Trimming cost V 0 bases and J 0 bases, with 12 bases left between them. Per germline, CDR1 MGHRA and CDR2 YSYEKL.

This clonotype was observed many times. The J gene is TRBJ1-2, the V gene TRBV2; 7 bases are shared with TRBD1. The ends lost 4 bases at V and 10 bases at J; junction bases unmatched: 9. The CDR3 extends over 13 amino acids. The germline V gene has CDR1 SNHLY and CDR2 FYNNEI. This CDR3 reads CASSGMTGRIYTF. DNA for the CDR3: TGTGCCAGCAGTGGTATGACAGGGAGGATCTACACCTTC.

The genes are TRBV6-1 and TRBJ2-7; D gene unclear. The V gene's germline CDR1 is MNHNS and CDR2 SASEGT. With 2 bases removed from V and 7 bases from J, the gap between germline ends came to 12 bases. The CDR3 covers 13 residues. In DNA, the CDR3 is TGTGCCAGCAGTGAAACCTTACCCCCGGAGCAGTACTTC. It is translated as CASSETLPPEQYF.

The table lists this clonotype with many counts. The chain employs TRBV7-9 and TRBJ1-1; D is unresolved. The germline V and J ends were trimmed by 1 base and 0 bases, with 9 bases remaining between them. CDR3 length equals 15 residues. CDR1 and CDR2 (germline): SEHNR, FQNEAQ (reference sequence). As DNA, the CDR3 is TGTGCCAGCAGCTTAGGGAGGTCTGTGAACACTGAAGCTTTCTTT. This codes for CASSLGRSVNTEAFF.

The V call is TRBV20-1, the J call TRBJ1-6, with D uncertain. This CDR3 contains 17 residues. Germline values: CDR1 DFQATT, CDR2 SNEGSKA (reference sequence). The ends were cut back, 0 bases at V and 8 bases at J, with 20 bases in the middle. CDR3 DNA sequence: TGCAGTGCTAGAGAAATGGGCGGGGTTTCAATAGATTCACCCCTCCACTTT. Translating gives CSAREMGGVSIDSPLHF.

In its sample, this clonotype was seen many times. The rearrangement joins TRBV20-1 to TRBJ2-1, with D perhaps matching TRBD2 (7 bases). Germline lookup yields CDR1 DFQATT and CDR2 SNEGSKA (reference sequence). This CDR3 has 15 amino acids. V shed 0 bases and J shed 7 bases, with 16 bases lying between them. The CDR3 spells CSARDFGGRTNEQFF. CDR3 DNA sequence: TGCAGTGCTAGAGATTTCGGGGGGCGGACAAATGAGCAGTTCTTC.

In DNA, the CDR3 is TGCGCCAGCACTCTAATAGGCAGGGCAGCGAACACTGAAGCTTTCTTT. Translation gives CASTLIGRAANTEAFF. The rearrangement joins TRBV4-1 to TRBJ1-1; D possibly corresponds to TRBD1 (5 bases). CDR1 MGHRA and CDR2 YSYEKL come from the germline V gene. The CDR3 is 16 residues long. Trimming removed 7 bases at V and 1 base at J, with 19 bases between.

This clonotype was recorded many times. V is TRBV28 and J is TRBJ2-1; D gene unclear. Trimming removed 6 bases from V and 7 bases from J, with 10 bases in between. From germline, CDR1 is MDHEN and CDR2 SYDVKM. The CDR3 contains 12 residues. The CDR3 region has the DNA TGTGCCAGCAGGGCGGTGGTTAATGAGCAGTTCTTC. This codes for CASRAVVNEQFF.

This clonotype was found many times. The rearrangement links TRBV12-3 or TRBV12-4 to TRBJ1-6, with a weak D call TRBD1 (6 bases). V lost 7 bases and J lost 7, with 17 bases in between. CDR3 length: 15 residues. The CDR3 sequence: CASTLDPRGNSPLHF. DNA for the CDR3: TGTGCCAGCACTTTGGACCCAAGGGGGAATTCACCCCTCCACTTT.

The chain joins TRBV6-1 to TRBJ2-7; TRBD2 matches at 7 bases. J was trimmed by 1 base and V by 6 bases; bases with no gene match: 12. In germline, CDR1 is MNHNS, CDR2 SASEGT. CDR3 length: 16 residues. CDR3 residues: CASSPEGGTLSYEQYF. The CDR3 nucleotides read TGTGCCAGCAGCCCCGAGGGAGGGACTCTTTCCTACGAGCAGTACTTC.

This clonotype appeared many times. The genes are TRBV28 and TRBJ1-2; perhaps TRBD1 as D (6 bases). The CDR3 is 15 residues long. The germline V gene has CDR1 MDHEN and CDR2 SYDVKM. The V gene lost 4 bases and the J gene lost 6 bases, with 18 bases spanning the gap. The chain's CDR3 is CASSSTLGGADGYTF. The CDR3 nucleotides are TGTGCCAGCAGTTCAACTTTGGGGGGGGCAGATGGCTACACCTTC.

This clonotype was seen a few times. This chain uses TRBV13 with TRBJ2-1; D possibly uses TRBD1 or TRBD2 (6 bases each). This CDR3 spans 18 amino acids. V was shortened by 7 bases and J by 5 bases, with 27 bases between the two germline ends. Looked up from germline, CDR1 is PRHDT and CDR2 is FYEKMQ (reference sequence). CDR3 nucleotide sequence: TGTGCCAGCATGGGGGACCACCCCGGGGGCTTCAAGGACAATGAGCAGTTCTTC. It encodes CASMGDHPGGFKDNEQFF.

The table lists this clonotype with many counts. The V call is TRBV28, the J call TRBJ2-2, with unresolved D. Germline assignment: CDR1 MDHEN and CDR2 SYDVKM. V shed 1 base and J shed 7 bases, with 4 bases lying between them. CDR3 length: 12 residues. As DNA, the CDR3 is TGTGCCAGCAGTTTATTGCTCGGGGAGCTGTTTTTT. Protein: CASSLLLGELFF.

The chain carries TRBV12-3 or TRBV12-4 and TRBJ2-5; tentatively, D is TRBD1 (7 bases). With 7 bases removed from V and 5 bases from J, the gap between germline ends came to 14 bases. The CDR3 is 13 amino acids. The CDR3 sequence: CASKEGAWETQYF. The CDR3 DNA reads TGTGCCAGCAAGGAGGGGGCATGGGAGACCCAGTACTTC.